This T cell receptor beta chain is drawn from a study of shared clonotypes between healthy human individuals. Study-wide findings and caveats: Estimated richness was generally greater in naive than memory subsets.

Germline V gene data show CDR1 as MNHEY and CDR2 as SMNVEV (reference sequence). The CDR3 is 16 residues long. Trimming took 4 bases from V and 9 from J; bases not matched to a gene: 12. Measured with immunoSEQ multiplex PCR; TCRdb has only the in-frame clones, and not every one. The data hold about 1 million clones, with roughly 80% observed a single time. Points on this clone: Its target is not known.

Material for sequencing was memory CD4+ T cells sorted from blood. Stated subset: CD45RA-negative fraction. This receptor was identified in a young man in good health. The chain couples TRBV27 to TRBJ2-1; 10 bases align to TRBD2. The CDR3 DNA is TGTGCCAGCAGTTCCCAGGGCCTAGCGGGAGTACGTGAGCAGTTCTTC. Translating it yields CASSSQGLAGVREQFF.